The 4 T cell receptor beta chains below all came from one sample that was sequenced in a study of T cell responses to AZD1222 COVID-19 vaccine (TCRdb year 2021). Preparation of the library involved the immunoSEQ multiplex PCR assay. The clones in this table, taken by TCRdb from immuneACCESS, are in-frame only. Not every clone is retained; where verified, under half of the shortfall comes from an unresolved V gene, and the cause of the rest is unknown. Across this sample there are hundreds of thousands of clones, with 94% seen only once. The top ten clonotypes cover around 0.57% of the sample. In the paper's terms, the time point label means: about 28 days (+/-7) after the second vaccine dose. The sample here was peripheral blood, taken 28 days after the second AZD1222 dose. The receptor set was obtained from an adult who received the AZD1222 COVID-19 vaccine.

This chain connects TRBV2 to TRBJ1-4; D may be TRBD1 (5 bases). Trimming shortened V by 10 bases and J by 8 bases, and 17 bases separated the two germline ends. The CDR3 is 13 amino acids. Germline loops: CDR1 SNHLY, CDR2 FYNNEI. CDR3 coding DNA: TGTGCCACCCAGGGACTTGGGGGGGAAAAACTGTTTTTT. As protein: CATQGLGGEKLFF.

This clone has only one observation. The rearrangement uses TRBV5-5 and TRBJ1-2; TRBD1 is a possible D gene (6 bases). The length of the CDR3 is 15 residues. With 3 bases removed from V and 4 bases from J, the gap between germline ends came to 16 bases. Per germline, CDR1 SGHKS and CDR2 YYEKEE (reference sequence). The DNA of the CDR3 is TGTGCCAGCAGCTCCGGACAGTCTAACGTCTATGGCTACACCTTC. This encodes CASSSGQSNVYGYTF.

The J gene is TRBJ1-3, the V gene TRBV9, with no clear D. CDR1 and CDR2 from the germline V gene are SGDLS and YYNGEE. The CDR3 spans 15 residues. V gave up 1 base and J gave up 2 bases, with 10 bases separating them. The DNA of the CDR3 is TGTGCCAGCAGCGTAAGTGGTGGAACTGGAAACACCATATATTTT. Translating gives CASSVSGGTGNTIYF.

The chain carries TRBV6-1 and TRBJ1-2; 8 bases line up with TRBD1. V lost 4 bases and J lost 1; bases outside the gene matches: 14. This CDR3 is 18 amino acids long. Germline V gene lookup returns CDR1 MNHNS and CDR2 SASEGT. CDR3 bases: TGTGCCAGCAGTGGACGGGGGACAGGAGAAACCCTTAACTATGGCTACACCTTC. The encoded protein is CASSGRGTGETLNYGYTF.